The text below deals with one TCR beta chain. The assay was run at deep level. Replicate PCRs for sorted subsets used roughly 200 ng DNA; this equaled around 29,000 T cell genomes. Clones were read by immunoSEQ multiplex PCR, and TCRdb kept only the in-frame ones, dropping some. The sample has about 1.5 million clones, roughly 95% seen once; the top ten hold roughly 1.2%. Unmatched junction bases numbered 10, after V lost 8 bases and J lost 3 bases. The length of the CDR3 is 16 residues. Germline V lookup: CDR1 MRHNA, CDR2 SNTAGT. The source of the sample is a study of shared clonotypes between healthy human individuals. At the level of the study: Each donor's CD4 naive and CD4 memory cells filled three plates apiece, CD8 naive two, and CD8 memory one.

Those who donated were healthy HIV-negative adults, with no recent acute infections or vaccinations reported. This receptor was obtained from a man aged 30-40 years in good health. The V and J genes are TRBV6-4 and TRBJ2-5; TRBD2 aligns across 12 bases. The specimen was naive CD4+ T cells sorted from blood. As to subset: CD45RA+ positively selected. CDR3 sequence reads: CASGLPGLAGKETQYF. The CDR3 DNA reads as TGTGCCAGCGGGTTACCGGGACTAGCGGGTAAAGAGACCCAGTACTTC.